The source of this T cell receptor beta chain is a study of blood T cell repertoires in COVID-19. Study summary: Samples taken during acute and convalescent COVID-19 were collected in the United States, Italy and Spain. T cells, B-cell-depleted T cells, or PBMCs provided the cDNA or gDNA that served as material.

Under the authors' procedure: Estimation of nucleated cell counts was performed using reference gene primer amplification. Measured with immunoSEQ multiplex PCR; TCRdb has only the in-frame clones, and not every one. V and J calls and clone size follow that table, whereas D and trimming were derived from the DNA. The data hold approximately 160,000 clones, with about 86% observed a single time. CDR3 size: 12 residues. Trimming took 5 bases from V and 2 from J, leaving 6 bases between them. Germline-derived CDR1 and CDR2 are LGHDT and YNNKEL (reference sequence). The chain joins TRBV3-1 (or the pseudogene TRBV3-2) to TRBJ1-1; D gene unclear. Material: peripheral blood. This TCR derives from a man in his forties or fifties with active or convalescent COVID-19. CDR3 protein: CASSIFNTEAFF. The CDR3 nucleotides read TGTGCCAGCAGCATCTTTAACACTGAAGCTTTCTTT.